One and the same sample provided the 12 T cell receptor beta chains below, sequenced in a study of vaccination effects on CD4 cells after COVID-19. Here immunoSEQ multiplex PCR was the method, and the copy in TCRdb shows in-frame clones only, minus some. The sample has 35,000 to 50,000 clones; around 68% are singletons. No antigens are known for them. With the ViraFEST assay, the study expanded antigen-specific CD4+ T cells using viral peptide pools, then sequenced them. Subsequent to a culture period of about ten days, CD4+ T cells were isolated. In the vaccine recipients, nucleocapsid antibodies were negative and there was no prior SARS-CoV-2 infection. The sequences come from CD4+ T cells from PBMCs cultured with HCoV-OC43 spike peptides, collected before COVID-19 vaccination. As to subset: HCoV-OC43 spike overlapping peptide pool stimulation. Every receptor here comes from a human donor who received a COVID-19 vaccine.

This sequence joins TRBV11-3 and TRBJ2-1; 8 positions agree with TRBD2. V dropped 1 base and J dropped 8; count of bases not matched to a gene: 7. Germline assignment: CDR1 SGHNT and CDR2 YENEEA. The length of the CDR3 is 15 residues. The CDR3 protein is CASSLVAGGVDEQFF. The CDR3 region has the DNA TGTGCCAGCAGCTTAGTCGCGGGGGGTGTCGATGAGCAGTTCTTC.

The CDR3 DNA follows: TGTGCCAGCAGCTTCGCAGGGCCCTACGAGCAGTACTTC. Its translation is CASSFAGPYEQYF. The gene calls are TRBV7-9 and TRBJ2-7; possibly TRBD1 for D (5 bases). The CDR3 contains 13 residues. The V gene lost 3 bases and the J gene lost 2 bases, with 8 bases spanning the gap. The germline gives CDR1 SEHNR, CDR2 FQNEAQ (reference sequence).

The chain recombines TRBV12-5 with TRBJ1-3, with 11 bases identical to TRBD1. The CDR3 length is 21 residues. CDR1 and CDR2 from the germline V gene are LGHNT and FRNRAP. V lost 0 bases to trimming and J lost 2 bases; unmatched junction nucleotides: 15. CDR3 amino acids: CASGLVLGQGALGSAGNTIYF. The CDR3 nucleotides are TGTGCTAGTGGTTTGGTACTAGGACAGGGGGCGCTTGGGTCCGCTGGAAACACCATATATTTT.

This chain joins TRBV24-1 and TRBJ2-3; 9 bases align to TRBD1. The length of the CDR3 is 15 residues. Germline V lookup: CDR1 KGHDR, CDR2 SFDVKD. The J segment lost 0 bases and the V segment lost 5 bases, leaving 2 bases of the junction unmatched. The CDR3 sequence is CATSVGQGSTDTQYF. CDR3 coding DNA: TGTGCCACCAGTGTGGGACAGGGTAGCACAGATACGCAGTATTTT.

This clone was seen once. Germline and junction disagree at one end, which may indicate a read error. The chain uses TRBV5-6 and TRBJ2-3; TRBD1 agrees at 9 bases. Germline V gene data show CDR1 as SGHDT and CDR2 as YYEEEE. The CDR3 runs 18 residues. CDR3 in amino acids: CASGLGQGDHPSTDTQYF. The CDR3, as DNA: TGTGCCAGCGGCTTGGGACAGGGCGATCACCCTAGCACAGATACGCAGTATTTT. Full variable domain (remainder filled in from reference TRBV5-6 and TRBJ2-3): DAGVTQSPTHLIKTRGQQVTLRCSPKSGHDTVSWYQQALGQGPQFIFQYYEEEERQRGNFPDRFSGHQFPNYSSELNVNALLLGDSALYLCASGLGQGDHPSTDTQYFGPGTRLTVL.

The rearrangement uses TRBV7-9 and TRBJ2-3; TRBD2 agrees at 7 bases. CDR3 length: 16 residues. J gave up 0 bases and V 5 bases, and 8 bases lay outside the gene matches. CDR1 and CDR2 (germline): SEHNR, FQNEAQ (reference sequence). The CDR3 DNA is TGTGCCAGCAGCGAGGTGGGAGGGTTAAGCACAGATACGCAGTATTTT. It is translated as CASSEVGGLSTDTQYF.

V usage is TRBV3-1 (or the pseudogene TRBV3-2) and J usage is TRBJ1-6; the D gene is possibly TRBD1 (5 bases). The CDR3 runs 14 residues. Germline values: CDR1 LGHDT, CDR2 YNNKEL (reference sequence). Trimming pared 4 bases from V and 7 bases from J, leaving 11 bases between. CDR3 amino acids: CASSPGRGNSPLHF. DNA of the CDR3: TGTGCCAGCAGCCCGGGACGGGGCAATTCACCCCTCCACTTT.

This chain joins TRBV11-2 and TRBJ1-5, with D maybe TRBD1 (5 bases). The V end was cut by 1 base, the J end by 3 bases, with 10 bases between. CDR1 is SGHAT and CDR2 is FQNNGV in the germline V gene. The CDR3 is 15 amino acids. The chain's CDR3 is CASSLGGVINQPQHF. DNA for the CDR3: TGTGCCAGCAGCTTAGGGGGGGTGATCAATCAGCCCCAGCATTTT.

The chain links TRBV28 to TRBJ1-1, with 12 bases that match TRBD1. The V gene's germline CDR1 is MDHEN and CDR2 SYDVKM. After removal of 6 bases from V and 6 bases from J, the junction contained 17 bases not matched to a gene. The CDR3 loop spans 18 amino acids. CDR3 loop: CASRYPQGTGGQSAEAFF. The CDR3 region has the DNA TGTGCCAGCAGGTACCCCCAAGGGACAGGGGGCCAGTCGGCTGAAGCTTTCTTT.

The chain combines TRBV29-1 with TRBJ1-1; the D is unclear. Trimming stripped 3 bases from V and 3 bases from J, with 11 bases between. This CDR3 has 13 amino acids. Germline-derived CDR1 and CDR2 are SQVTM and ANQGSEA. The DNA of the CDR3 is TGCAGCGTTGAGGTCAGGCCAGACACTGAAGCTTTCTTT. This codes for CSVEVRPDTEAFF.

The chain carries TRBV20-1 and TRBJ1-1; the D is unclear. The length of the CDR3 is 12 residues. In germline, CDR1 is DFQATT, CDR2 SNEGSKA (reference sequence). Trimming took 3 bases from V and 1 from J, leaving 6 bases between them. This CDR3 reads CSASRANTEAFF. The CDR3 DNA is TGCAGTGCTAGTAGGGCGAACACTGAAGCTTTCTTT.

The chain joins TRBV29-1 to TRBJ1-2, with 8 bases lining up with TRBD1. The V and J ends lost 7 bases and 6 bases, in that order; junction bases with no gene match: 7. The CDR3 spans 12 residues. The V gene's germline CDR1 is SQVTM and CDR2 ANQGSEA. This chain's CDR3 is CSARDRSNGYTF. The CDR3 nucleotides read TGCAGCGCCCGGGACAGGAGTAATGGCTACACCTTC.